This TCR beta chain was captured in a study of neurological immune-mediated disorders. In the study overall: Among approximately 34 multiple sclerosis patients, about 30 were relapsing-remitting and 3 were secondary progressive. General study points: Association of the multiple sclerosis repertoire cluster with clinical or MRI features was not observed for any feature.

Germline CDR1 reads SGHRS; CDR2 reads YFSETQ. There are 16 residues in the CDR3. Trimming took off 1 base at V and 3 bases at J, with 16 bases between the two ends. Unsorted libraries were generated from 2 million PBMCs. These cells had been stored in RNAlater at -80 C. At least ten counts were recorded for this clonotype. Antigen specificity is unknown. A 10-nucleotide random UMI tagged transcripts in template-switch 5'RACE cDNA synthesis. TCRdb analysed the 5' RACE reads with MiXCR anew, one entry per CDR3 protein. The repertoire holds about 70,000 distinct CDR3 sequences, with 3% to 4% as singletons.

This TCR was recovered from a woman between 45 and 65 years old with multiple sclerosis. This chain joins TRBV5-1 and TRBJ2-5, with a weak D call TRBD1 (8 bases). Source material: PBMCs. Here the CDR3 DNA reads TGCGCCAGCAGCTTGAGCGGGACAGGCCTTGAAGAGACCCAGTACTTC. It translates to CASSLSGTGLEETQYF.